These 15 T cell receptor beta chains were sequenced from one sample in a study of T cell repertoires in cytomegalovirus infection. TCRdb itself ran the reads through MiXCR, one entry per CDR3 protein. The data hold fewer than 550,000 distinct CDR3 sequences, with about 11% observed a single time. Sequencing was performed on PBMCs. These receptors came from a human donor in good health (CMV status not recorded). Some clones in this sample may be carry-over from other donors' samples.

This clonotype was seen repeatedly, ten times or more. The V and J genes are TRBV6-5 and TRBJ2-1; D is uncertain. From germline, CDR1 is MNHEY and CDR2 SVGAGI. This CDR3 is built from 11 residues. Deletions cut 4 bases from V and 8 bases from J, with 6 bases between. The CDR3: CASSSGYEQFF. The CDR3 nucleotides are TGTGCCAGCAGTTCGGGCTATGAGCAGTTCTTC.

The V and J genes are TRBV2 and TRBJ1-2; D might be TRBD1 (6 bases). There are 14 residues in the CDR3. Trimming shortened V by 4 bases and J by 4 bases, and 13 bases separated the two germline ends. Germline V lookup: CDR1 SNHLY, CDR2 FYNNEI. CDR3 bases: TGTGCCAGCAGTGGTCAGGGGTACGGCTATGGCTACACCTTC. As protein: CASSGQGYGYGYTF. Supplemented by reference TRBV2 and TRBJ1-2, the full variable domain reads EPEVTQTPSHQVTQMGQEVILRCVPISNHLYFYWYRQILGQKVEFLVSFYNNEISEKSEIFDDQFSVERPDGSNFTLKIRSTKLEDSAMYFCASSGQGYGYGYTFGSGTRLTVV.

There are a few counts of this clonotype. The chain is built from TRBV20-1 and TRBJ2-7; D is possibly TRBD2 (6 bases). The CDR3 has 14 amino acids. The germline V gene has CDR1 DFQATT and CDR2 SNEGSKA (reference sequence). V dropped 3 bases and J dropped 0 bases, with 12 bases sitting between them. The CDR3, as DNA: TGCAGTGCTAGTGCCGGGAGCAACTCCTACGAGCAGTACTTC. Translation: CSASAGSNSYEQYF.

Regarding this clonotype: A much larger clone lies a single base off, so this may be a read error. V usage is TRBV6-1 and J usage is TRBJ2-2; D not certain. The CDR3 runs to 16 residues. The V end lost 5 bases, the J end lost 3 bases, and 16 bases lay between the germline ends. Germline CDR1 reads MNHNS; CDR2 reads SASEGT. The DNA for the CDR3 is TGTGCCAGCAGTAAAAAAGGGTGGTTCGACACCGGGGAGCTGTTTTTT. Amino acids: CASSKKGWFDTGELFF.

At least ten counts were recorded for this clonotype. The genes are TRBV4-1 and TRBJ2-7; tentative D call: TRBD2 (6 bases). Trimming stripped 1 base from V and 7 bases from J, with 20 bases between. Germline assignment: CDR1 MGHRA and CDR2 YSYEKL. This CDR3 has 16 residues. The CDR3 protein is CASSQARGVGSGEQYF. The CDR3 DNA reads TGCGCCAGCAGCCAAGCCCGCGGGGTGGGATCGGGGGAGCAGTACTTC.

The chain joins TRBV6-5 to TRBJ2-3; D is unclear. The ends were cut back, 0 bases at V and 1 base at J, with 8 bases in the middle. The CDR3 is 15 amino acids. The germline V gene has CDR1 MNHEY and CDR2 SVGAGI. CDR3 in DNA: TGTGCCAGCAGTTACTCGACGGCAGGCACAGATACGCAGTATTTT. This codes for CASSYSTAGTDTQYF.

The chain couples TRBV12-3 or TRBV12-4 to TRBJ1-5; D might be TRBD1 (6 bases). The length of the CDR3 is 14 residues. V was trimmed by 6 bases and J by 2 bases, leaving 11 bases between them. CDR3 DNA: TGTGCCAGCAGCCTATGGACAGGCAATCAGCCCCAGCATTTT. Encoded protein: CASSLWTGNQPQHF.

CDR3 sequence: CAITRTGNDGYTF. The CDR3 DNA reads TGTGCCATCACTCGGACAGGGAATGACGGCTACACCTTC. The chain couples TRBV10-3 to TRBJ1-2, with 8 bases lining up with TRBD1. The CDR3 totals 13 residues. CDR1 is ENHRY, CDR2 SYGVKD, per germline. J gave up 8 bases and V 7 bases, and 9 bases lay outside the gene matches.

This clonotype was found many times. V usage is TRBV24-1 and J usage is TRBJ2-2, with D hard to call. The germline CDR1 and CDR2 sequences are KGHDR and SFDVKD. V dropped 4 bases and J dropped 8 bases, with 10 bases sitting between them. CDR3 length: 13 residues. The CDR3 DNA is TGTGCCACCAGTGAAGTATCTCTTGGGGAGCTGTTTTTT. Residues: CATSEVSLGELFF.

This clonotype was recorded at least ten times. The V and J genes are TRBV24-1 and TRBJ1-1, with D maybe TRBD1 (5 bases). CDR3 length: 17 amino acids. The germline gives CDR1 KGHDR, CDR2 SFDVKD. V lost 5 bases to trimming and J lost 4 bases, with 22 bases between them. The CDR3 nucleotides are TGTGCCACCAGTGGTGGGCGGGCAGACAGAGTGGGCACTGAAGCTTTCTTT. This gives the protein CATSGGRADRVGTEAFF.

There are many counts of this clonotype. CDR3 bases: TGTGCCAGCAGCCAAGGATTAGGCCCACTGGAGGACGAGCAGTACTTC. Translating gives CASSQGLGPLEDEQYF. The genes are TRBV14 and TRBJ2-7, with a tentative D call TRBD2 (5 bases). V was pared by 1 base and J by 5 bases, with 18 bases between. The CDR3 extends over 16 amino acids. CDR1 is SGHDN and CDR2 is FVKESK in the germline V gene. Full variable domain (missing parts from reference TRBV14 and TRBJ2-7): EAGVTQFPSHSVIEKGQTVTLRCDPISGHDNLYWYRRVMGKEIKFLLHFVKESKQDESGMPNNRFLAERTGGTYSTLKVQPAELEDSGVYFCASSQGLGPLEDEQYFGPGTRLTVT.

The table lists this clonotype with a few counts. DNA for the CDR3: TGTGCCAGCAGCGTAGGGGGCTCTGACAATGAGCAGTTCTTC. Protein: CASSVGGSDNEQFF. The rearrangement links TRBV9 to TRBJ2-1, with TRBD1 as a possible D gene (5 bases). Trimming shortened V by 0 bases and J by 5 bases, and 9 bases separated the two germline ends. This CDR3 comprises 14 residues. Per the germline V gene, CDR1 is SGDLS and CDR2 is YYNGEE. Filled out from reference TRBV9 and TRBJ2-1, the complete variable domain reads DSGVTQTPKHLITATGQRVTLRCSPRSGDLSVYWYQQSLDQGLQFLIQYYNGEERAKGNILERFSAQQFPDLHSELNLSSLELGDSALYFCASSVGGSDNEQFFGPGTRLTVL.

This clonotype was detected ten times or more. The chain couples TRBV6-5 to TRBJ1-2, with D unclear. V was pared by 2 bases and J by 0 bases, with 7 bases between. The CDR3 totals 14 residues. CDR1 MNHEY and CDR2 SVGAGI come from the germline V gene. In DNA, the CDR3 is TGTGCCAGCAGTTACGACCAAACTAACTATGGCTACACCTTC. Protein: CASSYDQTNYGYTF.

This clonotype was detected many times. The chain is built from TRBV29-1 and TRBJ1-2; 7 nucleotides line up with TRBD1. From germline, CDR1 is SQVTM and CDR2 ANQGSEA. The CDR3 has 12 amino acids. V shed 0 bases and J 13 bases; nucleotides not matched to a gene: 8. In nucleotides, the CDR3 is TGCAGCGTTGAAGATACAGGGACAGAAATCACCTTC. It codes for CSVEDTGTEITF.

This clonotype was counted ten times or more. The chain links TRBV19 to TRBJ1-2; the D gene is possibly TRBD1 (6 bases). CDR3 size: 15 residues. Trimming stripped 5 bases from V and 4 bases from J, with 17 bases between. Germline V gene sequence: CDR1 LNHDA, CDR2 SQIVND (reference sequence). The CDR3 reads CASSPQGMGFYGYTF. The CDR3 coding sequence is TGTGCCAGTAGTCCTCAGGGGATGGGGTTCTATGGCTACACCTTC.